The clone carrying this T cell receptor (beta chain) occurred a few times. The assay was carried out at the deep level. Evenly divided among several immunoSEQ plates was the genomic DNA of each subset. Assay: immunoSEQ multiplex PCR; the TCRdb copy retains only in-frame clones and omits some. The data show nearly 2 million clones, with about 94% seen just once and approximately 1% held by the top ten. The data stem from a study of shared clonotypes between healthy human individuals. Study-wide background: Three CD4 naive, three CD4 memory, two CD8 naive and one CD8 memory plate were used per donor.

The CDR3 runs 13 residues. The V end lost 6 bases, the J end lost 4 bases, and 12 bases lay between the germline ends. The germline CDR1 and CDR2 sequences are MNHEY and SVGAGI. Naive CD8 populations comprised CD45RO-negative cells positively selected for CCR7, excluding terminally differentiated effector memory CD45RA+ cells. HIV-negative, healthy adults without recent acute infections or vaccinations were the donors. The chain recombines TRBV6-5 with TRBJ1-2, with a tentative D call TRBD1 (6 bases). Input material: naive CD8+ T cells sorted from blood. This TCR came from a man aged 18 to 30 in good health. This chain's CDR3 is CASRPPDSYGYTF. The CDR3 bases are TGTGCCAGCAGACCCCCGGACAGCTATGGCTACACCTTC.